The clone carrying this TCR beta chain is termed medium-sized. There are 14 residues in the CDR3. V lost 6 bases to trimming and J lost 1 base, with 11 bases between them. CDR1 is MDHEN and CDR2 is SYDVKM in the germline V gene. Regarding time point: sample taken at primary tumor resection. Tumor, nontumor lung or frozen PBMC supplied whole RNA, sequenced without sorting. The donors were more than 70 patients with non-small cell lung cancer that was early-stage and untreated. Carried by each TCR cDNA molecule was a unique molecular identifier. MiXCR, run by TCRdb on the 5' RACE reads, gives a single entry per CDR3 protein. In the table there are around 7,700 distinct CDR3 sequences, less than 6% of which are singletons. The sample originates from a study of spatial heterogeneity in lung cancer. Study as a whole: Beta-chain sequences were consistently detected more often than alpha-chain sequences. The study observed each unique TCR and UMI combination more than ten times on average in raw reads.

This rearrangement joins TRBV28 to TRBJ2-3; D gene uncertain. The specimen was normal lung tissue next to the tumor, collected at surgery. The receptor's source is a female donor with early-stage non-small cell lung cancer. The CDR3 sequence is CASSFVAGTDTQYF. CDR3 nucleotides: TGTGCCAGCAGCTTTGTTGCTGGCACAGATACGCAGTATTTT.